A single sample gave rise to the 5 T cell receptor beta chains below, sequenced in a study of T cells in Graves' hyperthyroidism and ophthalmopathy. Amplified TCR beta CDR3 regions derived from RNA transcripts. HTBI primers were employed in a first-round RT-PCR of the TCR CDR3. TCRdb reanalysed the multiplex PCR reads using MiXCR and keeps one entry per CDR3 protein. The data contain some 770,000 distinct CDR3 sequences, around 17% of them singletons. Sample: blood. These TCRs come from a man between 18 and 35 years old with Graves' hyperthyroidism.

This clonotype was observed many times. The chain is built from TRBV12-3 or TRBV12-4 and TRBJ2-7, with D hard to call. V was shortened by 5 bases and J by 7 bases, with 15 bases between the two germline ends. CDR3 length equals 13 residues. The DNA of the CDR3 is TGTGCCAGCAGTGCAAGACGGGCCGGGGAGCAGTACTTC. Residues: CASSARRAGEQYF.

A few counts support this clonotype. Mismatch with germline at one junction end may stem from a read error. The chain couples TRBV5-8 to TRBJ2-1; 8 bases align to TRBD1. The germline CDR1 and CDR2 sequences are SGHTS and YDEGEE. The CDR3 loop spans 16 amino acids. The chain's CDR3 is CASSFGWDRSYNEQFF. The CDR3 nucleotides read TGCGCCAGCAGCTTTGGATGGGACAGGTCCTACAATGAGCAGTTCTTC.

This clonotype was seen repeatedly, ten times or more. The chain carries TRBV2 and TRBJ2-5; 10 bases align to TRBD2. CDR1 SNHLY and CDR2 FYNNEI come from the germline V gene. CDR3 length: 18 residues. The V gene end was trimmed by 7 bases and the J gene end by 5 bases; junction bases not matched to a gene: 19. CDR3 amino acids: CASKGILDLAGGLETQYF. As DNA, the CDR3 is TGTGCCAGCAAAGGGATCCTGGACTTAGCGGGAGGTCTGGAGACCCAGTACTTC.

The chain joins TRBV14 to TRBJ2-7; no clear D gene. Germline values: CDR1 SGHDN, CDR2 FVKESK. The CDR3 runs to 14 residues. The ends were cut back, 0 bases at V and 5 bases at J, with 11 bases in the middle. The CDR3 loop is CASSQESTADEQYF. CDR3 coding DNA: TGTGCCAGCAGCCAAGAGTCTACGGCGGACGAGCAGTACTTC.

With respect to this clonotype: This may stem from a read error, because a much larger clone lies one nucleotide away. The chain's CDR3 is CSVATLAGARGEQFF. For the CDR3, the DNA is TGCAGCGTTGCCACTCTAGCGGGAGCTAGGGGGGAGCAGTTCTTC. The rearrangement uses TRBV29-1 and TRBJ2-1; the match to TRBD2 covers 10 bases. The CDR3 has 15 amino acids. V lost 4 bases, J lost 10 bases, and 13 bases stayed unmatched. Germline V gene sequence: CDR1 SQVTM, CDR2 ANQGSEA.